Listed below are T cell receptor beta chains from one sample, sequenced in a study of identical twins. One entry per CDR3 protein results from TCRdb running MiXCR on the 5' RACE reads. This table holds some 1,700,000 distinct CDR3 sequences, 32% found once. Sequencing was carried out using cord blood. The receptors were gathered from a newborn girl in good health. Both conserved end residues are part of each CDR3.

>NA|TRBV19|13
CASSWQMSGEQYF
>TRBJ2-1|TRBV3-1|17
CASSRSLAGPGTNEQFF
>TRBJ1-6|TRBV28|15
CASRPGTFDNSPLHF
>TRBJ2-3|TRBV29-1|16
CSVEGEGSGSTDTQYF
>TRBJ1-6|TRBV25-1|14
CASSGQGNNSPLHF
>TRBJ2-1|TRBV28|14
CASRSPSGYNEQFF
>TRBJ2-2|TRBV24-1|14
CATPRGSNTGELFF
>TRBJ1-5|TRBV12-3/TRBV12-4|13
CASRYTGSQPQHF
>TRBJ1-3|TRBV13|14
CASSFPEFGNTIYF
>TRBJ2-3|TRBV28|15
CASSLWGTGGGTQYF
>NA|TRBV2|14
CANRGQGSYNEQYF
>TRBJ2-3|TRBV4-1|16
CASSQVSTPSTDTQYF
>TRBJ2-6|TRBV21-1|15
CASKTRGAGANVLTF
>TRBJ2-1|TRBV3-1|15
CASSQVRGEYNEQFF
>TRBJ2-1|TRBV7-9|14
CASSLAGTKETQFF
>TRBJ2-7|TRBV12-3/TRBV12-4|19
CASSLTIASGRKSSYEQYF
>TRBJ2-3|TRBV20-1|12
CSAGASTDTQYF
>TRBJ2-4|TRBV29-1|12
CSARTSVDIQYF
>TRBJ1-5|TRBV12-5|12
CASALAGQPQHF
>TRBJ1-5|TRBV5-6|15
CASSLGRGGDQPQHF
>TRBJ2-7|TRBV29-1|15
CSVEDDSSSSYEQYF
>TRBJ2-7|TRBV6-5|13
CASSFGLAGGQYF
>TRBJ2-7|TRBV10-3|13
CAIGTSGVDEQYF
>TRBJ1-2|TRBV4-2|15
CASSQGSGGGEGYTF
>TRBJ2-7|TRBV11-3|13
CASSLAIYHEQYF
>TRBJ2-5|TRBV2|15
CASRLPGQGGREQYF
>TRBJ2-3|TRBV29-1|16
CSVEDPRSPTSDTQYF
>TRBJ2-5|TRBV28|13
CAILGGGQETQYF
>TRBJ2-3|TRBV3-1|15
CASSQVASYTDTQYF
>TRBJ2-3|TRBV20-1|14
CSAVDRGRQDTQYF
>TRBJ2-1|TRBV28|17
CASIQTGFSLSYNEQFF
>TRBJ2-7|TRBV20-1|13
CSALMGGGYEQYF
>TRBJ2-7|TRBV7-2|14
CASSFRDRSYEQYF
>TRBJ2-5|TRBV18|13
CASSRGSQETQYF
>TRBJ1-2|TRBV20-1|15
CSARDLRGVHYGYTF
>TRBJ2-1|TRBV2|16
CASSRGLAGSYNEQFF
>TRBJ2-3|TRBV5-1|17
CASSSPCGTIGADTQYF
>TRBJ2-1|TRBV20-1|17
CSASNQRGLAGGNEQFF
>TRBJ2-3|TRBV7-2|16
CASRVWTSGYTDTQYF
>TRBJ2-1|TRBV3-1|15
CASSQRTRTSNEQFF
>TRBJ2-3|TRBV10-3|15
CAIRADRARTDTQYF